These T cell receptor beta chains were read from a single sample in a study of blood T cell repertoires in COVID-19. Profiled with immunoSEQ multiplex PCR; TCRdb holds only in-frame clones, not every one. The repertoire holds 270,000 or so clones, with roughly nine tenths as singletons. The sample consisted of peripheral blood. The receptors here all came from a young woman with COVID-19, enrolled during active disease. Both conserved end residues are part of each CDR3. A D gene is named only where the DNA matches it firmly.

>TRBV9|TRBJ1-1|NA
CASSVGRGGLNTEAFF
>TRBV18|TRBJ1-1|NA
CASSLTPQGNTEAFF
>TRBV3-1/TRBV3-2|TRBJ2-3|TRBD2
CASSHRAPIAGTTDTQYF
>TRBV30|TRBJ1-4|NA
CAWSVVTAGINEKLFF
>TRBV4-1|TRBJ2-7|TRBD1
CASSQYPRDRVEFEQYF
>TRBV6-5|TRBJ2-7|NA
CASSYGGSGQGEQYF
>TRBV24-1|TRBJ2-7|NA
CATSLGGGASYEQYF
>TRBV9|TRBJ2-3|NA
CASSEHASVSTDTQYF
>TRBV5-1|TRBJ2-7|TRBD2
CASSLVAASGGEQYF
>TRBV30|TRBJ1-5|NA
CAWSVGAGNQPQHF
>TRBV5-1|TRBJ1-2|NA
CASSLRQAYGYTF
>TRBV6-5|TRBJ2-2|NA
CASSPRGSGELFF
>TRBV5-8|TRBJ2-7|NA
CASSLGVGGVYEQYF
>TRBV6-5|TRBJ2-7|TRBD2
CASSWELAGQYEQYF
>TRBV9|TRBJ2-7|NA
CASSVSPFRDIYEQYF
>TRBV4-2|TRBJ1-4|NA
CASSPKVQETEKLFF
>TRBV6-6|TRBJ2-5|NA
CASSSDLGEETQYF
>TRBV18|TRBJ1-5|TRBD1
CASSTNTGGNQPQHF
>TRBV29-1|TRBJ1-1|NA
CSAAEAFF
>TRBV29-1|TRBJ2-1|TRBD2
CSSWVSGGANNEQFF
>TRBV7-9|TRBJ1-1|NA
CASRVAGFAEAFF
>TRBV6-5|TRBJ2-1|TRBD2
CASRTSRSSYNEQFF
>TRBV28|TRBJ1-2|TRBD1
CASSLYRGAGYTF
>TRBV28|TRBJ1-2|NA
CASSPGLEYGYTF
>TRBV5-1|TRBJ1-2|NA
CASSSGMTVFGYTF
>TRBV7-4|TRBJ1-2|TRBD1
CASSLDRRGMRGYTF
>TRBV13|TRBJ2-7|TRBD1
CASSLGQGAGYEQYF
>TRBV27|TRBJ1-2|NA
CASSLLGEGYTF
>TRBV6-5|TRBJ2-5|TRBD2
CASSLAGGQETQYF
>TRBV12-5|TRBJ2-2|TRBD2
CASVVAGARTGELFF
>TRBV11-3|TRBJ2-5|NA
CASSLAPQETQYF
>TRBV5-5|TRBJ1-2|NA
CATARQFPALYYGYTF
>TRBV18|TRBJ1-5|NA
CASSRQHSNQPQHF
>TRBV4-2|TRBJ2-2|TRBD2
CASSQDRRGATGELFF
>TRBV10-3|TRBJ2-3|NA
CAISGPYETTDTQYF
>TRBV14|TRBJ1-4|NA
CASSFGRGGNEKLFF
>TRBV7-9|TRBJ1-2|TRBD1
CASSLEGQGRGYTF